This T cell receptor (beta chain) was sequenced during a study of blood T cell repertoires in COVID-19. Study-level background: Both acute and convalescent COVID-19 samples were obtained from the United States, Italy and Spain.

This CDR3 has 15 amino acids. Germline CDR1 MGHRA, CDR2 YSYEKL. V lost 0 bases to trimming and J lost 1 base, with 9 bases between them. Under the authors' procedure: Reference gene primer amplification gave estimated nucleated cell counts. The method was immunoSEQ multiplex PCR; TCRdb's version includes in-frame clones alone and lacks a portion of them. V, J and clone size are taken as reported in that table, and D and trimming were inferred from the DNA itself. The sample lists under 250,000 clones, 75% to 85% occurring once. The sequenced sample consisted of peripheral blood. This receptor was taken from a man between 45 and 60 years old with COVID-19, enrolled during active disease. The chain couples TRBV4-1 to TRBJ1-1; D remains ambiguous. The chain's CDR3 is CASSQDRGRNTEAFF. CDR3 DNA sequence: TGCGCCAGCAGCCAAGATCGGGGTAGGAACACTGAAGCTTTCTTT.